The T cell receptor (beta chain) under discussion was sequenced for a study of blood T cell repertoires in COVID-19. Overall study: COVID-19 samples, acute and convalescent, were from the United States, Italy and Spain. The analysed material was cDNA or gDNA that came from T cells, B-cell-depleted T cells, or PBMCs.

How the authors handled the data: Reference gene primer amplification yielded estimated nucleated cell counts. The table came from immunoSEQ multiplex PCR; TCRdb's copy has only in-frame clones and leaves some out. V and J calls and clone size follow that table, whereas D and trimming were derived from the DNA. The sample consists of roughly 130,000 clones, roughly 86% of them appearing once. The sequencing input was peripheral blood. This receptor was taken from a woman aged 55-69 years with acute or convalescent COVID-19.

The CDR3 coding sequence is TGTGCCAGCAGCGCAACCGGGACAGTATCAACCGGGGAGCTGTTTTTT. The encoded protein is CASSATGTVSTGELFF. The V and J genes are TRBV9 and TRBJ2-2; 7 nucleotides align to TRBD1. The germline CDR1 and CDR2 sequences are SGDLS and YYNGEE. This CDR3 comprises 16 residues. Trimming cost V 3 bases and J 5 bases; bases outside gene matches: 10.